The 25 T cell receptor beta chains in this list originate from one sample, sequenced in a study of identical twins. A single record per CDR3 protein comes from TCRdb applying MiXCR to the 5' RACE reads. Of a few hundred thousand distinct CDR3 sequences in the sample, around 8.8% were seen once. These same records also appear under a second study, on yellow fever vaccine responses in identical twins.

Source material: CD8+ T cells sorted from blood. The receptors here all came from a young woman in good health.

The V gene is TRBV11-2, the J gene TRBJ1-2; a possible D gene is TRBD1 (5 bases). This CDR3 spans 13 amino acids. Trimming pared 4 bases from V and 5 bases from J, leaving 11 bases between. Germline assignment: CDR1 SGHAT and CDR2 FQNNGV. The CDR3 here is CASSSGGGYGYTF. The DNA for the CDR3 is TGTGCCAGCAGCTCCGGGGGGGGGTATGGCTACACCTTC. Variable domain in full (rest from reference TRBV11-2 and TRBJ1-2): EAGVAQSPRYKIIEKRQSVAFWCNPISGHATLYWYQQILGQGPKLLIQFQNNGVVDDSQLPKDRFSAERLKGVDSTLKIQPAKLEDSAVYLCASSSGGGYGYTFGSGTRLTVV.

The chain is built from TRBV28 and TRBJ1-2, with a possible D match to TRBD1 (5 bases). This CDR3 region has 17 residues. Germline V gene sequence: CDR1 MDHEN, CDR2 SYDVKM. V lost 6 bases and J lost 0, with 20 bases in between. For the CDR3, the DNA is TGTGCCAGCAGGCCCCGGGACGGTAGGAACCCTAACTATGGCTACACCTTC. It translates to CASRPRDGRNPNYGYTF.

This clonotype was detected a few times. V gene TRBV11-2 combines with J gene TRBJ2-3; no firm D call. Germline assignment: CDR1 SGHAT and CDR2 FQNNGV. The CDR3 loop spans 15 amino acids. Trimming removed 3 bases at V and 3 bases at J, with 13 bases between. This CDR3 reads CASSFPPLGTDTQYF. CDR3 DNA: TGTGCCAGCAGCTTTCCACCCCTGGGTACAGATACGCAGTATTTT. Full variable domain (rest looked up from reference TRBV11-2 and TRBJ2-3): EAGVAQSPRYKIIEKRQSVAFWCNPISGHATLYWYQQILGQGPKLLIQFQNNGVVDDSQLPKDRFSAERLKGVDSTLKIQPAKLEDSAVYLCASSFPPLGTDTQYFGPGTRLTVL.

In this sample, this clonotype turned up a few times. The CDR3 DNA follows: TGTGCCAGCAGTCCCATCCGGGACAAATACGAGCAGTACTTC. Protein sequence: CASSPIRDKYEQYF. The V gene is TRBV27, the J gene TRBJ2-7; the D gene is possibly TRBD1 (6 bases). The CDR3 length is 14 residues. Looked up from germline, CDR1 is MNHEY and CDR2 is SMNVEV (reference sequence). Deletions cut 5 bases from V and 4 bases from J, with 15 bases between.

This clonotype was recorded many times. In DNA form, the CDR3 reads TGCGCCAGCAGCTTCACAGGAACCGGGGAGCTGTTTTTT. It specifies CASSFTGTGELFF. The rearrangement uses TRBV5-1 and TRBJ2-2; possible D gene TRBD1, 5 bases. From germline, CDR1 is SGHRS and CDR2 YFSETQ. V was trimmed by 2 bases and J by 5 bases, leaving 7 bases between them. The CDR3 extends over 13 amino acids.

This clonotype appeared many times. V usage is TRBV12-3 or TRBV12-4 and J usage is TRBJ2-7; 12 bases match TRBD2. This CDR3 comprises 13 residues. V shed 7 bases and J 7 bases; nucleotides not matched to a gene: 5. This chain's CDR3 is CASNLAGGLEQYF. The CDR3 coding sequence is TGTGCCAGCAATCTAGCGGGAGGGCTGGAGCAGTACTTC.

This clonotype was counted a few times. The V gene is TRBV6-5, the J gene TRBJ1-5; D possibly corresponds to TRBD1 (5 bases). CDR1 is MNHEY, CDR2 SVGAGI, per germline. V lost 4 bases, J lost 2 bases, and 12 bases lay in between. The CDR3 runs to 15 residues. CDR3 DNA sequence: TGTGCCAGCAGTTTAGACAGCAGAGGCAATCAGCCCCAGCATTTT. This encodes CASSLDSRGNQPQHF.

CDR3 loop: CASSYRDRILISYEQYF. The DNA of the CDR3 is TGTGCCAGCAGTTACCGCGACAGGATCCTGATTTCCTACGAGCAGTACTTC. V and J are TRBV6-5 and TRBJ2-7, with a weak D call TRBD1 (6 bases). V dropped 2 bases and J dropped 1 base, with 18 bases sitting between them. From germline, CDR1 is MNHEY and CDR2 SVGAGI. This CDR3 contains 17 residues.

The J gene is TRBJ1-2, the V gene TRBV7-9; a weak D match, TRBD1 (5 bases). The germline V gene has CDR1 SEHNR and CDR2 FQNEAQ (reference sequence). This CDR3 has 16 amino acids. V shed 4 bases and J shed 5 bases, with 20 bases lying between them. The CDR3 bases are TGTGCCAGCAGCTCCGGGACGGATCAACCCCATTATGGCTACACCTTC. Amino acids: CASSSGTDQPHYGYTF.

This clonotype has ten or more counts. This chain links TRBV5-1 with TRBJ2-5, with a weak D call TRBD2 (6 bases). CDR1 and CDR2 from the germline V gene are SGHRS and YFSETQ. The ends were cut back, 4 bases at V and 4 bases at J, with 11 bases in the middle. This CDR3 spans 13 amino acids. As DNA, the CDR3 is TGCGCCAGCAGCGGGGACTCGCCAGAGACCCAGTACTTC. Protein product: CASSGDSPETQYF.

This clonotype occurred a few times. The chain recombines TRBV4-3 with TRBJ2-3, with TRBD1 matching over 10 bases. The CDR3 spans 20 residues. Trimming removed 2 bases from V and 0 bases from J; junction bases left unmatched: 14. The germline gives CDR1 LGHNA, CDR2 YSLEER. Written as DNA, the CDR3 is TGCGCCAGCAGCCAATGGGGACAGGGGATCAGAGCTAGCAGCACAGATACGCAGTATTTT. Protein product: CASSQWGQGIRASSTDTQYF.

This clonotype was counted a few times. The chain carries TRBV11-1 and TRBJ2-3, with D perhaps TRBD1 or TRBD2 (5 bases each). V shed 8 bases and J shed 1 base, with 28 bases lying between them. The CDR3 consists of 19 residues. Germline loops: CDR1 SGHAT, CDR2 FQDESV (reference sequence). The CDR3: CASGIPLTGATSGTDTQYF. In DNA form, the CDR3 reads TGTGCCAGCGGAATCCCTCTGACCGGGGCGACATCAGGCACAGATACGCAGTATTTT.

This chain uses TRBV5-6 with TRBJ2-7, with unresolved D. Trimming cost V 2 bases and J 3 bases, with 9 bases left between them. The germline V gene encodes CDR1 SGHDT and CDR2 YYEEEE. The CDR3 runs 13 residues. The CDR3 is CASSFEYHYEQYF. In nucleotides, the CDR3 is TGTGCCAGCAGCTTTGAGTACCACTACGAGCAGTACTTC.

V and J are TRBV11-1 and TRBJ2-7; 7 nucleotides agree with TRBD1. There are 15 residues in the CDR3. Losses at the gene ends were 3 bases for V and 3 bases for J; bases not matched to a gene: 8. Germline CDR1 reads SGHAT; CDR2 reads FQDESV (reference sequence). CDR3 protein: CASSFLNRDSYEQYF. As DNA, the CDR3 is TGTGCCAGCAGCTTCTTAAATCGGGACAGCTACGAGCAGTACTTC.

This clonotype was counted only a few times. This chain's CDR3 is CSARDRQARTYEQYF. CDR3 in DNA: TGCAGTGCTAGAGATAGGCAAGCTAGAACCTACGAGCAGTACTTC. The chain couples TRBV20-1 to TRBJ2-7, with no clear D. V lost 0 bases and J lost 2, with 14 bases in between. The CDR3 covers 15 residues. The germline V gene encodes CDR1 DFQATT and CDR2 SNEGSKA (reference sequence).

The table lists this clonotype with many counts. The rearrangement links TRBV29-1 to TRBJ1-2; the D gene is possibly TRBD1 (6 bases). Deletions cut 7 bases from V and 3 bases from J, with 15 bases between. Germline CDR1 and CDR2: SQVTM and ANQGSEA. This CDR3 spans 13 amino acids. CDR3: CSALVAGDYGYTF. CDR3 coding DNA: TGCAGCGCCCTTGTGGCAGGGGACTATGGCTACACCTTC.

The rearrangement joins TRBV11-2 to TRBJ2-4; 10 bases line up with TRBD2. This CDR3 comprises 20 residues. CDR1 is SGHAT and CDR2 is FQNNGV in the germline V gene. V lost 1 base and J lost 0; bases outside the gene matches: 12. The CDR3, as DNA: TGTGCCAGCAGCTTAGTCAACGGCGGACTAGCGGTTGTAGCCAAAAACATTCAGTACTTC. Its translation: CASSLVNGGLAVVAKNIQYF. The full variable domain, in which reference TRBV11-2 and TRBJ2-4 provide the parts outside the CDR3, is EAGVAQSPRYKIIEKRQSVAFWCNPISGHATLYWYQQILGQGPKLLIQFQNNGVVDDSQLPKDRFSAERLKGVDSTLKIQPAKLEDSAVYLCASSLVNGGLAVVAKNIQYFGAGTRLSVL.

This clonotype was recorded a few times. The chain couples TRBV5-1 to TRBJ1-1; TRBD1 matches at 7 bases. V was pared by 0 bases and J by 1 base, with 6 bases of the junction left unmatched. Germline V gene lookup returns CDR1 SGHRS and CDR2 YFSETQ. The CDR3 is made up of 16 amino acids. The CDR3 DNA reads TGCGCCAGCAGCTTGGTGCAGGGGACAGAGAACACTGAAGCTTTCTTT. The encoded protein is CASSLVQGTENTEAFF.

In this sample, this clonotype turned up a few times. CDR3 in DNA: TGTGCCAGCAGCCCCAGCCCTCCTCGGGGGCAGTATTTT. Its protein product is CASSPSPPRGQYF. This chain links TRBV7-6 with TRBJ2-3; the D gene is possibly TRBD2 (5 bases). The CDR3 loop spans 13 amino acids. CDR1 is SGHVS, CDR2 FNYEAQ, per germline. Trimming shortened V by 5 bases and J by 11 bases, and 17 bases separated the two germline ends.

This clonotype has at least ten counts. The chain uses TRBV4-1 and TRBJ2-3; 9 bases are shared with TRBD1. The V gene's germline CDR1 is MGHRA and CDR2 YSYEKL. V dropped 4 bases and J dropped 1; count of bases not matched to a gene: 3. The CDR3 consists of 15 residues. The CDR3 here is CASSPDRGGTDTQYF. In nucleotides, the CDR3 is TGCGCCAGCAGCCCGGACAGGGGAGGCACAGATACGCAGTATTTT.

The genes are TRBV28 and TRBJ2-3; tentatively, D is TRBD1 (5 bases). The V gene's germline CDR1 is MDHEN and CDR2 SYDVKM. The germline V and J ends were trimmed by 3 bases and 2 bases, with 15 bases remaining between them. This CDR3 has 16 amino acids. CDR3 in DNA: TGTGCCAGCAGTTTTACCCCCCGCAGGGCCACAGATACGCAGTATTTT. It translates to CASSFTPRRATDTQYF.

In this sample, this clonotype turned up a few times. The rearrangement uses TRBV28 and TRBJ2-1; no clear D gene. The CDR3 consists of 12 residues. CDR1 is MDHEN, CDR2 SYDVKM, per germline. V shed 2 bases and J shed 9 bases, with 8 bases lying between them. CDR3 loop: CASSLPPGEQFF. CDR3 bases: TGTGCCAGCAGTTTACCCCCCGGTGAGCAGTTCTTC.

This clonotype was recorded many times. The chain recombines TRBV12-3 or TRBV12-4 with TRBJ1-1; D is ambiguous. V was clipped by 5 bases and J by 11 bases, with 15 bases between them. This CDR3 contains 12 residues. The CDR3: CASSDLRLDAFF. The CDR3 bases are TGTGCCAGCAGTGACCTGCGACTAGATGCTTTCTTT.

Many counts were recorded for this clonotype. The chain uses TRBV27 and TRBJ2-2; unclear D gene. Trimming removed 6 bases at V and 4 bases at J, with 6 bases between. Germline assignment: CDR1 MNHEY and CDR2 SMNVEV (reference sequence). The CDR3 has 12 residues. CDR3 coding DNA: TGTGCCAGCAGCCTTTCCACCGGGGAGCTGTTTTTT. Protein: CASSLSTGELFF.

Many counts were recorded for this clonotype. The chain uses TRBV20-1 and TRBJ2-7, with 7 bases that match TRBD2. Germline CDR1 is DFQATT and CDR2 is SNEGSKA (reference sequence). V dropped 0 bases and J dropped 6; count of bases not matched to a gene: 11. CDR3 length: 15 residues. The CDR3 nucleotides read TGCAGTGCTAGAGAGCCAGGGCGGGAGAGCTCCGAGCAGTACTTC. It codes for CSAREPGRESSEQYF.